Presented here are 18 T cell receptor beta chains from one specimen sequenced in a study of T cells in tuberculosis. This table comes from immunoSEQ multiplex PCR, and its TCRdb copy is limited to in-frame clones, with some not included. The sample includes roughly 60,000 clones, about 86% of them seen just once. Sorting used thawed, overnight-rested PBMC stained with anti-CD3, a viability dye and GMM-loaded CD1B tetramer. CD1B tetramers were loaded with Rhodococcus equi-derived C32 glucose monomycolate. The material sequenced was CD1b-GMM tetramer-negative cells sorted from PBMCs. The source is an adult woman with latent tuberculosis.

The rearrangement joins TRBV14 to TRBJ2-1, with 7 bases identical to TRBD2. The CDR3 loop spans 16 amino acids. Germline V gives CDR1 SGHDN, CDR2 FVKESK. V dropped 1 base and J dropped 3; count of bases not matched to a gene: 6. The CDR3 nucleotides are TGTGCCAGCAGCCAAGGGGGGGGACTCTTCTACAATGAGCAGTTCTTC. The encoded protein is CASSQGGGLFYNEQFF.

There are a few counts of this clone. CDR3 DNA: TGCGCCAGCAGCCGGGTTGGGGCTGAAAAACTGTTTTTT. This codes for CASSRVGAEKLFF. V and J are TRBV10-2 and TRBJ1-4; D may be TRBD1 (5 bases). CDR3 length: 13 residues. V lost 6 bases and J 7 bases, leaving 12 bases between the germline ends. Germline V CDR1 and CDR2: WSHSY, SAAADI.

This chain uses TRBV5-1 with TRBJ2-7; a possible D gene is TRBD1 (6 bases). Between the trimmed V and J ends, which lost 0 bases and 9 bases, there was a span of 13 bases. Germline values: CDR1 SGHRS, CDR2 YFSETQ. This CDR3 comprises 13 residues. The CDR3 DNA sequence: TGCGCCAGCAGCTTGGGAGGGGGAGAGGGGCAGTACTTC. Encoded protein: CASSLGGGEGQYF.

The J gene is TRBJ1-1, the V gene TRBV2; D not resolved. The CDR3 sequence is 12 residues long. V lost 8 bases to trimming and J lost 2 bases, with 9 bases between them. Germline values: CDR1 SNHLY, CDR2 FYNNEI. DNA of the CDR3: TGTGCCAGCGATAGACTTAACACTGAAGCTTTCTTT. It codes for CASDRLNTEAFF.

V and J are TRBV6-6 and TRBJ2-7; TRBD2 aligns across 14 bases. Per the germline V gene, CDR1 is MNHNY and CDR2 is SVGAGI (reference sequence). The length of the CDR3 is 14 residues. After removal of 7 bases from V and 5 bases from J, the junction contained 4 bases not matched to a gene. CDR3 DNA sequence: TGTGCCAGCACGTGGACTAGCGGGGGGAACGAGCAGTACTTC. Translated: CASTWTSGGNEQYF.

The genes are TRBV6-1 and TRBJ1-2; 7 bases are shared with TRBD1. With 2 bases clipped from V and 2 bases from J, the junction kept 5 bases outside the gene matches. From germline, CDR1 is MNHNS and CDR2 SASEGT. This CDR3 has 15 residues. The CDR3 coding sequence is TGTGCCAGCAGTGAACTGACAGGGAAAAACTATGGCTACACCTTC. This codes for CASSELTGKNYGYTF.

The CDR3 loop reads CASSYAGQMNYGYTF. The CDR3 DNA reads TGTGCCAGCAGTTACGCTGGACAGATGAACTATGGCTACACCTTC. The chain couples TRBV6-5 to TRBJ1-2; D possibly corresponds to TRBD1 (6 bases). Looked up from germline, CDR1 is MNHEY and CDR2 is SVGAGI. The CDR3 contains 15 residues. Trimming pared 2 bases from V and 2 bases from J, leaving 12 bases between.

The gene calls are TRBV27 and TRBJ1-1, with D perhaps TRBD1 (6 bases). This CDR3 is built from 14 residues. Trimming removed 8 bases at V and 5 bases at J, with 18 bases between. The germline gives CDR1 MNHEY, CDR2 SMNVEV (reference sequence). The CDR3 sequence: CASQRTPTGTEAFF. The CDR3 DNA sequence: TGTGCCAGCCAACGCACGCCAACAGGGACTGAAGCTTTCTTT.

The gene calls are TRBV2 and TRBJ2-5, with a tentative D call TRBD1 (5 bases). CDR3 length equals 11 residues. The germline CDR1 and CDR2 sequences are SNHLY and FYNNEI. Between the trimmed V and J ends, which lost 11 bases and 5 bases, there was a span of 12 bases. DNA for the CDR3: TGTGCCTCCAGGGTAGCCGAGACCCAGTACTTC. Residues: CASRVAETQYF.

The chain employs TRBV28 and TRBJ1-2, with 7 bases identical to TRBD1. With 6 bases clipped from V and 8 bases from J, the junction kept 6 bases outside the gene matches. Germline loops: CDR1 MDHEN, CDR2 SYDVKM. The CDR3 sequence is 12 residues long. The CDR3 DNA reads TGTGCCAGCAGCCTGACAGGGAGAGGCTACACCTTC. Protein: CASSLTGRGYTF.

This clone was observed a few times. The chain uses TRBV5-6 and TRBJ2-2; D call uncertain. The V gene's germline CDR1 is SGHDT and CDR2 YYEEEE. The V end was cut by 2 bases, the J end by 2 bases, with 16 bases between. The CDR3 is made up of 17 amino acids. CDR3 sequence (DNA): TGTGCCAGCAGCTTTCAGAGTTGGGCAGTAAACACCGGGGAGCTGTTTTTT. Translation gives CASSFQSWAVNTGELFF.

The V and J genes are TRBV6-5 and TRBJ1-4; no clear D gene. V was pared by 0 bases and J by 8 bases, with 10 bases between. CDR1 and CDR2 from the germline V gene are MNHEY and SVGAGI. This CDR3 has 14 amino acids. The CDR3 protein is CASSYSRIPEKLFF. The CDR3 bases are TGTGCCAGCAGTTACTCGAGAATTCCCGAAAAACTGTTTTTT.

The V call is TRBV4-2, the J call TRBJ1-1; TRBD1 might be the D (5 bases). V was shortened by 4 bases and J by 5 bases, with 11 bases between the two germline ends. This CDR3 comprises 13 residues. Germline-derived CDR1 and CDR2 are LGHNA and YNFKEQ. CDR3 nucleotide sequence: TGTGCCAGCAGCCCCCAGGGATGGACTGAAGCTTTCTTT. Translated, it gives CASSPQGWTEAFF.

This rearrangement joins TRBV5-1 to TRBJ2-7; 8 nucleotides agree with TRBD1. The CDR3 consists of 13 residues. V trimming: 4 bases; J trimming: 2 bases; junction bases outside the gene matches: 2. Per the germline V gene, CDR1 is SGHRS and CDR2 is YFSETQ. Here the CDR3 DNA reads TGCGCCAGCAGCGAGGGACAGGCCTACGAGCAGTACTTC. Translated: CASSEGQAYEQYF.

The chain recombines TRBV11-2 with TRBJ2-2, with D uncertain. Trimming left V 5 bases short and J 4 bases short, with 8 bases between. The CDR3 is 13 amino acids. CDR1 is SGHAT, CDR2 FQNNGV, per germline. CDR3 loop: CASSAVSTGELFF. The CDR3 nucleotides are TGTGCCAGCAGCGCGGTTAGCACCGGGGAGCTGTTTTTT.

This clone has a handful of counts. The rearrangement uses TRBV2 and TRBJ2-3, with D possibly TRBD2 on 5 matching bases. V gave up 6 bases and J gave up 2 bases, with 6 bases separating them. Per the germline V gene, CDR1 is SNHLY and CDR2 is FYNNEI. There are 12 residues in the CDR3. The CDR3 spells CASRLVTDTQYF. Here the CDR3 DNA reads TGTGCCAGCAGACTAGTCACAGATACGCAGTATTTT.

This chain uses TRBV19 with TRBJ1-2, with 7 bases matching TRBD1. CDR3 length: 12 amino acids. The junction had 2 bases not matched to a gene; V was cut back by 3 bases and J by 7 bases. Germline V gene lookup returns CDR1 LNHDA and CDR2 SQIVND (reference sequence). CDR3 residues: CASSIHRGGYTF. The CDR3 nucleotides read TGTGCCAGTAGTATCCACAGGGGTGGCTACACCTTC.

The chain carries TRBV6-1 and TRBJ2-3; 14 positions agree with TRBD2. Trimming took 4 bases from V and 5 from J; bases not matched to a gene: 17. Germline CDR1 reads MNHNS; CDR2 reads SASEGT. The CDR3 contains 20 residues. The CDR3 sequence: CASSGALGTSGGRRGDTQYF. CDR3 DNA: TGTGCCAGCAGTGGAGCGCTTGGGACTAGCGGGGGCCGTCGAGGAGATACGCAGTATTTT.